Below, one TCR beta chain is given with its context. Its target is not known. The germline gives CDR1 LNHDA, CDR2 SQIVND (reference sequence). This CDR3 is 14 amino acids long. The V end lost 5 bases, the J end lost 4 bases, and 13 bases lay between the germline ends. PCR amplification relied on 60 Vbeta primers (plus 13 Jbeta primers). As handled by the study authors: The count from a later analysis was 79 million or so unique TCR beta chains, around 10 million of them shared. Assay used: immunoSEQ multiplex PCR; TCRdb lists only in-frame clones, some missing. V, J and clone size reflect that table, while D and trimming were determined from the DNA. The table records 150,000 to 200,000 clones, roughly 79% of them present only once. This sample is part of a study of cytomegalovirus exposure and HLA in healthy donors. About the research overall: Around 85 million unique TCR sequences came from HLA-typed donors in an early release. The study, taken as a whole, reports: Analyzed later, most CMV-associated TCR beta chains appeared HLA-restricted. When analyzed later, a missense DCLRE1C variant was found to be linked to TCR beta V- and J-gene trimming.

This TCR derives from a woman aged 50 to 60 in good health and CMV-seropositive. The sequenced sample was PBMCs. This chain connects TRBV19 to TRBJ2-3; D is uncertain. Here the CDR3 reads CASSLSQVADTQYF. Here the CDR3 DNA reads TGTGCCAGTAGTTTGAGCCAGGTGGCAGATACGCAGTATTTT.